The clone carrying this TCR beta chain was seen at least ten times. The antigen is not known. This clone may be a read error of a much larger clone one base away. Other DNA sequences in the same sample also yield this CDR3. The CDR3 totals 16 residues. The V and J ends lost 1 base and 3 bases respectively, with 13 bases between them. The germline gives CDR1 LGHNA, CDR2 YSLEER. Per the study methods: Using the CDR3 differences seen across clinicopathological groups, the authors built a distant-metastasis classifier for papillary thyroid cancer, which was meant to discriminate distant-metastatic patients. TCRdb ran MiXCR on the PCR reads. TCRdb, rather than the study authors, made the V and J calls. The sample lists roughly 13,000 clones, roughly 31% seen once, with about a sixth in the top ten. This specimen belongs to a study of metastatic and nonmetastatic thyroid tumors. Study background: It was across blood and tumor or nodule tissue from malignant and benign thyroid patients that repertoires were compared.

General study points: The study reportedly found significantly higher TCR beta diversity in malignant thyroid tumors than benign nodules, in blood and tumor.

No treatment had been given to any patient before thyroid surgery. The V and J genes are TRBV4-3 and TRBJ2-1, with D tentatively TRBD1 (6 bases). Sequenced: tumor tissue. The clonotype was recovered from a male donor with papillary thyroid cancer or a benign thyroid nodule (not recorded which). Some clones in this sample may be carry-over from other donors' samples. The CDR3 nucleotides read TGCGCCAGCAGCCAAGTCGAGGACAGCTTCTACAATGAGCAGTTCTTC. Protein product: CASSQVEDSFYNEQFF.